The 10 T cell receptor beta chains listed next were all sequenced from one sample in a study of cytomegalovirus exposure and HLA in healthy donors. Researchers ran the PCR with 60 Vbeta and 13 Jbeta primers. Measured with immunoSEQ multiplex PCR; TCRdb has only the in-frame clones, and not every one. In the table there are 180,000 or so clones, approximately 80% of which are singletons. Sequenced: PBMCs. The receptors stem from a woman between 50 and 59 years old in good health and CMV-seropositive.

This clone was found a few times. V and J are TRBV19 and TRBJ2-1; 10 positions match TRBD1. J lost 4 bases, V lost 7 bases, and 4 bases had no gene match. CDR1 and CDR2 from the germline V gene are LNHDA and SQIVND (reference sequence). The CDR3 spans 14 residues. For the CDR3, the DNA is TGTGCCAGTACCCGGGACAGGGGATACAATGAGCAGTTCTTC. This sequence encodes CASTRDRGYNEQFF.

There are a few counts of this clone. Here the CDR3 DNA reads TGTGCCAGCAGTTGGGGGCGGAGTGGGGGGACCCAGTACTTC. Encoded protein: CASSWGRSGGTQYF. The rearrangement links TRBV28 to TRBJ2-5; maybe TRBD1 (6 bases). The CDR3 runs 14 residues. From germline, CDR1 is MDHEN and CDR2 SYDVKM. V dropped 4 bases and J dropped 7 bases, with 16 bases sitting between them. The whole variable domain, filled in from reference TRBV28 and TRBJ2-5, reads DVKVTQSSRYLVKRTGEKVFLECVQDMDHENMFWYRQDPGLGLRLIYFSYDVKMKEKGDIPEGYSVSREKKERFSLILESASTNQTSMYLCASSWGRSGGTQYFGPGTRLLVL.

The chain carries TRBV27 and TRBJ2-2; TRBD1 agrees at 8 bases. With V trimmed by 5 bases and J by 6 bases, 8 bases remained unmatched. This CDR3 comprises 15 residues. Germline V gene data show CDR1 as MNHEY and CDR2 as SMNVEV (reference sequence). The CDR3 bases are TGTGCCAGCAGTGACATAAGACAGGGGTCCGGGGAGCTGTTTTTT. Translated: CASSDIRQGSGELFF.

The chain links TRBV7-8 to TRBJ2-5, with TRBD2 identical over 9 bases. Germline loops: CDR1 SGHVS, CDR2 FQNEAQ. This CDR3 has 16 amino acids. The junction had 11 bases not matched to a gene; V was cut back by 2 bases and J by 7 bases. CDR3 residues: CASSLSSTSGLGTQYF. Written as DNA, the CDR3 is TGTGCCAGCAGCTTATCTTCGACTAGCGGATTGGGGACCCAGTACTTC. The full variable domain, with the rest looked up from reference TRBV7-8 and TRBJ2-5, is GAGVSQSPRYKVAKRGQDVALRCDPISGHVSLFWYQQALGQGPEFLTYFQNEAQLDKSGLPSDRFFAERPEGSVSTLKIQRTQQEDSAVYLCASSLSSTSGLGTQYFGPGTRLLVL.

The DNA of the CDR3 is TGCGCCAGCAGGGCGGAGGGGACAGATACGCAGTATTTT. Residues: CASRAEGTDTQYF. The chain joins TRBV5-1 to TRBJ2-3, with D possibly being TRBD2 (6 bases). CDR1 is SGHRS, CDR2 YFSETQ, per germline. There are 13 residues in the CDR3. Trimming cost V 5 bases and J 3 bases, with 10 bases left between them.

The chain carries TRBV6-1 and TRBJ1-2; TRBD1 agrees at 9 bases. This CDR3 has 14 residues. The V segment lost 4 bases and the J segment 3 bases; nucleotides outside the gene matches: 3. CDR1 is MNHNS and CDR2 is SASEGT in the germline V gene. CDR3 in DNA: TGTGCCAGCAGTGGGCGGACAGGGGACTATGGCTACACCTTC. This sequence encodes CASSGRTGDYGYTF.

The chain is built from TRBV10-3 and TRBJ2-3, with D perhaps TRBD2 (5 bases). V dropped 6 bases and J dropped 5 bases, with 15 bases sitting between them. This CDR3 contains 14 residues. Germline lookup yields CDR1 ENHRY and CDR2 SYGVKD. The CDR3 spells CAIRQVGDGDTQYF. As DNA, the CDR3 is TGTGCCATCAGGCAGGTCGGGGATGGAGATACGCAGTATTTT.

The CDR3 region has the DNA TGTGCCAGCAGTGATCCGGCGGGGGGGAACACTGAAGCTTTCTTT. Protein product: CASSDPAGGNTEAFF. The chain joins TRBV25-1 to TRBJ1-1; TRBD1 is a possible D gene (5 bases). In germline, CDR1 is MGHDK, CDR2 SYGVNS. V lost 3 bases, J lost 1 base, and 12 bases lay in between. This CDR3 spans 15 amino acids.

The V and J genes are TRBV4-3 and TRBJ1-4, with D tentatively TRBD1 (5 bases). CDR1 and CDR2 (germline): LGHNA, YSLEER. V dropped 0 bases and J dropped 1 base, with 6 bases sitting between them. This CDR3 is built from 15 residues. The CDR3 is CASSQEGLTNEKLFF. Here the CDR3 DNA reads TGCGCCAGCAGCCAAGAGGGACTAACTAATGAAAAACTGTTTTTT.

The CDR3 DNA sequence: TGTGCCAGCAGTTCCGGACAGGGGTTATCCTACAATGAGCAGTTCTTC. Translation: CASSSGQGLSYNEQFF. The genes are TRBV11-1 and TRBJ2-1; 9 nucleotides line up with TRBD1. The CDR3 has 16 residues. CDR1 SGHAT and CDR2 FQDESV come from the germline V gene (reference sequence). V dropped 6 bases and J dropped 1; count of bases not matched to a gene: 7.